A selection of T cell receptor beta chains follows, all from one sample in a study of cytomegalovirus exposure and HLA in healthy donors. TCRdb's copy holds only in-frame clones and misses some; the assay was immunoSEQ multiplex PCR. This sample has 240,000 or so clones, with around 80% found just once. Material: PBMCs. The receptors come from a woman between 55 and 75 years old in good health and CMV-seropositive. Each CDR3 is given with its conserved first and last residue. Fields, in order: clone size, J gene, V gene, D gene, CDR3 DNA, CDR3 protein. The D gene is left open where the match is weak. Clone sizes are given selectively: once, few, many, or a class where the clone is expanded.

>NA|TRBJ1-1|TRBV18|TRBD1
TGTGCCAATCAGGAAGGGACAGGGGAAGCTTTCTTT
CANQEGTGEAFF
>NA|TRBJ1-4|TRBV25-1|NA
TGTGCCAGCAGTTTGGGAGGAAGGGAAAAACTGTTTTTT
CASSLGGREKLFF
>NA|TRBJ2-1|TRBV5-5|TRBD2
TGTGCCAGCAGCTTTCTAGCGGGGCCATACAATGAGCAGTTCTTC
CASSFLAGPYNEQFF
>NA|TRBJ2-5|TRBV6-6|TRBD2
TGTGCCAGCAGCCCGGGACTAGCGGGAGGAAGGGAGACCCAGTACTTC
CASSPGLAGGRETQYF
>once|TRBJ2-7|TRBV7-9|TRBD2
TGTGCCAGCAGCTTAGTGCTCGCGGGAGGAAGCTACGAGCAGTACTTC
CASSLVLAGGSYEQYF
>NA|TRBJ2-7|TRBV6-5|NA
TGTGCCAGCAGCCCCAGGGGCTACGAGCAGTACTTC
CASSPRGYEQYF
>NA|TRBJ2-1|TRBV5-1|TRBD1
TGCGCCAGCAGCGACCGACAGGGGGGCTCCTACAATGAGCAGTTCTTC
CASSDRQGGSYNEQFF
>NA|TRBJ2-5|TRBV29-1|TRBD1
TGCAGCGTTGCCGGACAGGGTCAAGAGACCCAGTACTTC
CSVAGQGQETQYF
>NA|TRBJ2-7|TRBV6-1|TRBD1
TGTGCCAGCAGTGAATCCCTGGGACAGGGAGCTCGCGAGCAGTACTTC
CASSESLGQGAREQYF
>NA|TRBJ2-1|TRBV7-3|TRBD2
TGTGCCAGCAGCCCCCCTAGCGGGGATTACAATGAGCAGTTCTTC
CASSPPSGDYNEQFF
>once|TRBJ2-2|TRBV5-8|NA
TGTGCCAGCAGCCTTTATCTCCGCGCCTCCAACGGGGAGCTGTTTTTT
CASSLYLRASNGELFF
>NA|TRBJ1-1|TRBV7-9|TRBD1
TGTGCCAGCAGCTTAGGCCAGGGGGTCGAAGCTTTCTTT
CASSLGQGVEAFF
>NA|TRBJ1-1|TRBV27|TRBD1
TGTGCCAGCGGATGGACAGGGGGCACTGAAGCTTTCTTT
CASGWTGGTEAFF
>few|TRBJ2-3|TRBV7-9|TRBD2
TGTTCCAGCAGCTTGAGGACTAGTGAATCGGGTACGCAGTATTTT
CSSSLRTSESGTQYF
>NA|TRBJ2-2|TRBV25-1|TRBD1
TGTGCCAGCAGTGTACAGGGGTGGGAGCTGTTTTTT
CASSVQGWELFF
>NA|TRBJ2-1|TRBV5-1|NA
TGCGCCAGCAGCTTGGCCAGGGCTGCCGCCGGGGAGCAGTTCTTC
CASSLARAAAGEQFF
>NA|TRBJ1-5|TRBV19|NA
TGTGCCAGTAGTATCCGGGGGATTGGCAATCAGCCCCAGCATTTT
CASSIRGIGNQPQHF
>NA|TRBJ2-5|TRBV11-3|TRBD2
TGTGCCAGCAGCTTAGGCGGGAGGGGGGCGGAGACCCAGTACTTC
CASSLGGRGAETQYF
>NA|TRBJ2-3|TRBV19|TRBD2
TGTGCCAGTAGTCCCCAAGCGGGAGGGCCCCCCACAGATACGCAGTATTTT
CASSPQAGGPPTDTQYF
>NA|TRBJ2-7|TRBV7-2|NA
TGTGCCAGCAGCTCCACTCGCTCTTCCTACGAGCAGTACTTC
CASSSTRSSYEQYF
>NA|TRBJ1-5|TRBV7-9|NA
TGTGCCAGCAGACAGGGTGATCAGCCCCAGCATTTT
CASRQGDQPQHF
>NA|TRBJ2-2|TRBV5-4|TRBD1
TGTGCCAGCAGCTCCGGGACAGGCCGCACCGGGGAGCTGTTTTTT
CASSSGTGRTGELFF
>NA|TRBJ1-2|TRBV16|TRBD1
TGTGCCAGCAGCCCAGGGGCGGGACAGGGCAGCGGCTACACCTTC
CASSPGAGQGSGYTF
>NA|TRBJ2-7|TRBV5-6|NA
TGTGCCAGCAGCTTGAGGCGGCCGGGACTTATTTACGAGCAGTACTTC
CASSLRRPGLIYEQYF
>NA|TRBJ1-3|TRBV28|NA
TGTGCCAGCAGAGGGGTCATTGGAAACACCATATATTTT
CASRGVIGNTIYF
>NA|TRBJ1-1|TRBV28|TRBD1
TGTGCCAGCAGAACAGGGGGCGCCCCTGAAGCTTTCTTT
CASRTGGAPEAFF
>NA|TRBJ2-3|TRBV9|TRBD2
TGTGCCAGCAGCGACACCACTAGCGGGATAACAGATACGCAGTATTTT
CASSDTTSGITDTQYF
>NA|TRBJ2-1|TRBV10-1|NA
TGCGCCAGCAGTGAGTCTCACAGGACAACCTACAATGAGCAGTTCTTC
CASSESHRTTYNEQFF